This TCR beta chain was retrieved from a study of blood T cell repertoires in COVID-19. Study-wide background: Donors in the United States, Italy and Spain gave samples during acute or convalescent COVID-19. Sources were T cells, B-cell-depleted T cells, or PBMCs; the material itself was cDNA or gDNA.

Original handling: Scientists estimated how many nucleated cells there were by amplifying reference gene primers. Assay: immunoSEQ multiplex PCR; the TCRdb copy retains only in-frame clones and omits some. V and J calls and clone size are given by that table; D and trimming were obtained from the DNA. The profile shows about 190,000 clones, around four fifths of them singletons. Germline CDR1 reads MDHEN; CDR2 reads SYDVKM. V was pared by 5 bases and J by 0 bases, with 4 bases of the junction left unmatched. This CDR3 spans 14 amino acids. Material: peripheral blood. This TCR was recovered from a woman in her twenties or thirties with acute or convalescent COVID-19. The rearrangement uses TRBV28 and TRBJ2-7; TRBD1 agrees at 7 bases. The CDR3 nucleotides read TGTGCCAGCAGTCCGACAGGGATCTCCTACGAGCAGTACTTC. Residues: CASSPTGISYEQYF.